This record covers a single T cell receptor beta chain. The antigen is unknown. The assay was immunoSEQ multiplex PCR, and TCRdb's table has in-frame clones only and misses some. Of about 42,000 clones listed, about 81% are singletons. This sample was taken from a study of STAT3 mutations in large granular lymphocyte leukemia. Study-level results: Every T-cell large granular lymphocyte leukemia patient had at least one immunodominant TCR beta clonotype.

Trimming removed 8 bases from V and 5 bases from J, with 13 bases in between. Germline CDR1 is MNHEY and CDR2 is SVGAGI. CDR3 size: 13 residues. The rearrangement joins TRBV6-5 to TRBJ1-5, with D perhaps TRBD1 (6 bases). Sequenced material: PBMCs. The receptor was isolated from a human donor with T large granular lymphocyte leukemia. Some clones in this sample may be carry-over from other donors' samples. Here the CDR3 reads CASCDQGYQPQHF. In nucleotides, the CDR3 is TGTGCCAGCTGTGACCAGGGGTATCAGCCCCAGCATTTT.